This TCR beta chain came from a study of response to subunit inactivated influenza vaccine. General study results and limits: The authors proposed limited new T cell recruitment per seasonal influenza vaccination.

TCRdb called the RT-PCR reads again in MiXCR, with one record for every CDR3 protein. There are 400,000 to 650,000 distinct CDR3 sequences in the sample; approximately 7.2% occur only once, and under 15% lies in the top ten. The CDR3 loop spans 15 amino acids. The V and J ends lost 1 base and 5 bases respectively, with 14 bases between them. Germline V lookup: CDR1 SGHVS, CDR2 FQNEAQ. Comments on this clonotype: Its antigen remains unknown.

The sequenced sample was PBMCs from blood, obtained roughly 24 months after vaccination. The origin of this receptor is a man in his fifties or sixties who received an inactivated influenza vaccine. The V call is TRBV7-8, the J call TRBJ1-2; D not resolved. The CDR3, as DNA: TGTGCCAGCAGCTTAGGCCGGTCCCAGCTTTATGGCTACACCTTC. Protein product: CASSLGRSQLYGYTF.